The entry that follows covers one T cell receptor beta chain sequence. The germline V and J ends were trimmed by 6 bases and 4 bases, with 19 bases remaining between them. This CDR3 spans 15 amino acids. CDR1 SGHTA and CDR2 FQGNSA come from the germline V gene. In the authors' methods: Reference gene primers were amplified, and this amplification served to estimate nucleated cell counts. Clones were read by immunoSEQ multiplex PCR, and TCRdb kept only the in-frame ones, dropping some. V, J and clone size reflect that table, while D and trimming were determined from the DNA. The repertoire holds 310,000 or so clones, with around 89% as singletons. Assignment of participants to cohorts was predicated upon participant-reported clinical history. This sample was taken from a study of blood T cell repertoires in COVID-19.

The rearrangement links TRBV7-2 to TRBJ2-7, with D perhaps matching TRBD2 (6 bases). The specimen sequenced was PBMCs or T cells enriched from blood (not recorded which). The sequence was obtained from a woman between 18 and 30 years old with acute COVID-19. The CDR3 here is CASRPYRRERYEQYF. For the CDR3, the DNA is TGTGCCAGCAGGCCATACAGGAGGGAGAGGTACGAGCAGTACTTC.